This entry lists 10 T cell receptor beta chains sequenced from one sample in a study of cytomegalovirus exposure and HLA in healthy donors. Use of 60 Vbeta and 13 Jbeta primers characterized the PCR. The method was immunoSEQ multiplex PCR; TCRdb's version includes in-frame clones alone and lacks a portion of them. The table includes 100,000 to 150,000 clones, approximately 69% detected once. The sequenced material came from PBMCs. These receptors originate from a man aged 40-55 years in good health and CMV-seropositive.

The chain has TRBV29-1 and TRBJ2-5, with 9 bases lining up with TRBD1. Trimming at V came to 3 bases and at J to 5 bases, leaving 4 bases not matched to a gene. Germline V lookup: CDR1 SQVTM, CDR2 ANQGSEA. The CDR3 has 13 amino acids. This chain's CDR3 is CSVDLDRGETQYF. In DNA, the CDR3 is TGCAGCGTTGACCTGGACAGGGGTGAGACCCAGTACTTC.

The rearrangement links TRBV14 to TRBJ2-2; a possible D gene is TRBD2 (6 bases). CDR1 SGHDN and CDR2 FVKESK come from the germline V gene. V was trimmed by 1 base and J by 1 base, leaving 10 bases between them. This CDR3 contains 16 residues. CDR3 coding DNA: TGTGCCAGCAGCCAAGTCGGCGGGATGAACACCGGGGAGCTGTTTTTT. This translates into CASSQVGGMNTGELFF.

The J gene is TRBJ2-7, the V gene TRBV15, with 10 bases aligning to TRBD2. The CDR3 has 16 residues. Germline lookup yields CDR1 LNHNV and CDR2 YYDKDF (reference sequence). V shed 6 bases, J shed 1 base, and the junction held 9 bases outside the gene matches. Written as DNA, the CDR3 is TGTGCCACCAGTAGGACTAGCGGAGGTTTTTCCTACGAGCAGTACTTC. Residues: CATSRTSGGFSYEQYF. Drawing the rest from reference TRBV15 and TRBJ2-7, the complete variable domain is DAMVIQNPRYQVTQFGKPVTLSCSQTLNHNVMYWYQQKSSQAPKLLFHYYDKDFNNEADTPDNFQSRRPNTSFCFLDIRSPGLGDTAMYLCATSRTSGGFSYEQYFGPGTRLTVT.

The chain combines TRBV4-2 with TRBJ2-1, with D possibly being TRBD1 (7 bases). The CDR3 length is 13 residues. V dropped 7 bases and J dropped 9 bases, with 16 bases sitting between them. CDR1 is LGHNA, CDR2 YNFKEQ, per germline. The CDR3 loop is CASTNLQGGEQFF. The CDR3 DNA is TGTGCCAGCACCAACCTCCAGGGGGGTGAGCAGTTCTTC.

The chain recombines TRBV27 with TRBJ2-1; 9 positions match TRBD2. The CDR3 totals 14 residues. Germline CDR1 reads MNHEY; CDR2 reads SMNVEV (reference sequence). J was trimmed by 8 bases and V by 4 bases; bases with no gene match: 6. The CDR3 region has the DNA TGTGCCAGCAGTTCGCTAGCGGGAAGGGATGAGCAGTTCTTC. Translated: CASSSLAGRDEQFF.

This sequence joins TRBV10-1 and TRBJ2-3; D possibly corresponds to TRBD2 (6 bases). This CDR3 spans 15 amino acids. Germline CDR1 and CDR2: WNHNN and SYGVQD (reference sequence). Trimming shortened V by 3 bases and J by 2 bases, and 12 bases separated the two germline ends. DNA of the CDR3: TGCGCCAGCAGTGAAGGCGGGGTACTCACAGATACGCAGTATTTT. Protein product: CASSEGGVLTDTQYF.

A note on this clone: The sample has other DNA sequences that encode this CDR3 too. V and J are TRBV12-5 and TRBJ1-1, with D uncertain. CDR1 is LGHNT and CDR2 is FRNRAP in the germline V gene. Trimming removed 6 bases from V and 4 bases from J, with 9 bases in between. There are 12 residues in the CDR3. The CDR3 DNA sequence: TGTGCTAGTGGCCCTGGAGGCACTGAAGCTTTCTTT. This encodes CASGPGGTEAFF. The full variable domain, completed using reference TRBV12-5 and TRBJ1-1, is DARVTQTPRHKVTEMGQEVTMRCQPILGHNTVFWYRQTMMQGLELLAYFRNRAPLDDSGMPKDRFSAEMPDATLATLKIQPSEPRDSAVYFCASGPGGTEAFFGQGTRLTVV.

Here the CDR3 DNA reads TGTGCCAGCAGCCCTAGGACAGGATCTGACTCCTACGAGCAGTACTTC. Protein: CASSPRTGSDSYEQYF. This sequence joins TRBV7-6 and TRBJ2-7; TRBD1 matches at 7 bases. From germline, CDR1 is SGHVS and CDR2 FNYEAQ. V gave up 5 bases and J gave up 0 bases; unmatched junction bases: 10. This CDR3 comprises 16 residues.

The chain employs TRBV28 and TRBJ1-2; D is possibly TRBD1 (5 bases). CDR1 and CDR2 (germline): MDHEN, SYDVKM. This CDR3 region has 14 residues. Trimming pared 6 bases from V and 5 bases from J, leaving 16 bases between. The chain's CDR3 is CASRSVAGSYGYTF. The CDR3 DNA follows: TGTGCCAGCAGGTCTGTGGCAGGGTCATATGGCTACACCTTC.

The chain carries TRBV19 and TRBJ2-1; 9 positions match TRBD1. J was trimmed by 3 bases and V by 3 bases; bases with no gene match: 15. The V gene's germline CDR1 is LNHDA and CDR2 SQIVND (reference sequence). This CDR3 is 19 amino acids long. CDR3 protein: CASSIPRSGQGSSYNEQFF. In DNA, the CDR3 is TGTGCCAGTAGTATCCCCAGGTCCGGACAGGGGAGTAGCTACAATGAGCAGTTCTTC.